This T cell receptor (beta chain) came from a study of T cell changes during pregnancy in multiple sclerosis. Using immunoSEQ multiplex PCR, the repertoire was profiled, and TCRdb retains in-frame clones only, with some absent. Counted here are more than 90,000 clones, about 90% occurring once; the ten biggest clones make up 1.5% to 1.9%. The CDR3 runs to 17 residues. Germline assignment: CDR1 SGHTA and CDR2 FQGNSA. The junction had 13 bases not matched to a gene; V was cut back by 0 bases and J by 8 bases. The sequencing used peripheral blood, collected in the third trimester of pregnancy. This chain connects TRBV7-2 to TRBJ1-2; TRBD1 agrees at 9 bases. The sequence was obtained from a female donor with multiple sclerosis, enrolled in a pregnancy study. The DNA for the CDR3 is TGTGCCAGCAGCTTAGCAGCAGGAGAACAGGGGGCCTGGGGCTACACCTTC. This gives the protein CASSLAAGEQGAWGYTF.